This TCR beta chain was observed in a study of T cells in Graves' hyperthyroidism and ophthalmopathy. Amplification targeted TCR beta CDR3 regions from RNA transcripts. RT-PCR in the first round (using the HTBI primer set) targeted the TCR CDR3. TCRdb redid the calling of the multiplex PCR reads with MiXCR, one entry per CDR3 protein. The data contain about 640,000 distinct CDR3 sequences, around 20% of them seen just once; the ten biggest clones take up 34%. Germline V gene data show CDR1 as LGHDT and CDR2 as YNNKEL (reference sequence). The germline V and J ends were trimmed by 6 bases and 5 bases, with 15 bases remaining between them. The CDR3 totals 14 residues. This clonotype appeared many times.

The chain recombines TRBV3-1 with TRBJ2-3; tentatively, D is TRBD1 or TRBD2 (5 bases each). Specimen: blood. The source is a man aged 30-40 years with Graves' ophthalmopathy. The CDR3: CASRPSSGGDTQYF. Written as DNA, the CDR3 is TGTGCCAGCAGGCCGTCGTCTGGGGGAGATACGCAGTATTTT.